This T cell receptor (beta chain) was identified in a study of cytomegalovirus exposure and HLA in healthy donors. CDR3 length: 16 residues. The V gene's germline CDR1 is MGHRA and CDR2 YSYEKL. Germline trimming cut 3 bases from V and 4 bases from J; bases unmatched to any gene: 9. As regards this clone: What it binds is not known.

It was with 60 Vbeta and 13 Jbeta primers that the PCR ran. This table comes from immunoSEQ multiplex PCR, and its TCRdb copy is limited to in-frame clones, with some not included. The data show about 280,000 clones, roughly 90% seen once. Study-level results: As a later analysis showed, several of the most significant clusters appeared to be linked to common viral pathogens. A prior analysis recorded that most TCR beta V segments were productive about 90% or about 30% of the time.

The sequence was collected from a woman aged 18-29 years in good health and CMV-seronegative. Sequenced input: PBMCs. V is TRBV4-1 and J is TRBJ1-1; 9 bases are a match to TRBD1. CDR3 DNA: TGCGCCAGCAGCCATGTCGCGGGACAGGGAGTCACTGAAGCTTTCTTT. Translation: CASSHVAGQGVTEAFF.